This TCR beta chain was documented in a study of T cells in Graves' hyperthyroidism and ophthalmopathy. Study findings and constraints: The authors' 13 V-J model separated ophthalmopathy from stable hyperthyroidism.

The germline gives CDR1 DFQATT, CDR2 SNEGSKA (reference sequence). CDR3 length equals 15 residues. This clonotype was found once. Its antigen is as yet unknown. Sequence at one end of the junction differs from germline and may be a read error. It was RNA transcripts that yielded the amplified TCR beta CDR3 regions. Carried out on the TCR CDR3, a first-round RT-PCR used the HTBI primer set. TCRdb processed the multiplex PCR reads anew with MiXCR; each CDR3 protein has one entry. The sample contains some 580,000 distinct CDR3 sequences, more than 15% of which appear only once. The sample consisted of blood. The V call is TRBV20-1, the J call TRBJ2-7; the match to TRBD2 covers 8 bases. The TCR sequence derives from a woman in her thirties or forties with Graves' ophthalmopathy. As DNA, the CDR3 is TGCAGTGCTAGAGAGGGTAGCGGGAACACTTACGAGCAGAACTTC. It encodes CSAREGSGNTYEQNF.